These 27 T cell receptor beta chains were sequenced from one sample in a study of beta chain features in type 1 diabetes. The study, taken as a whole, reports: In every one of the four CD4+ subsets, TCRB CDR3s were moderately but significantly shorter in Type 1 diabetes patients.

The authors reverse transcribed all of the isolated RNA, so sequencing captured expressed TCRB transcripts. Profiled with immunoSEQ multiplex PCR; TCRdb holds only in-frame clones, not every one. The repertoire includes around 150,000 clones, 8.5% to 10% of them detected once, and approximately 0.7% sits in the top ten. These receptors lack a known antigen. The material sequenced was central memory CD4+ T cells from blood. These receptors originate from a woman between 25 and 40 years old with type 1 diabetes.

This clone came up many times. V is TRBV10-3 and J is TRBJ1-2, with D hard to call. This CDR3 contains 12 residues. The germline CDR1 and CDR2 sequences are ENHRY and SYGVKD. V lost 7 bases and J 2 bases, leaving 8 bases between the germline ends. The CDR3 coding sequence is TGTGCCATCAATGCGGGGAACTATGGCTACACCTTC. This encodes CAINAGNYGYTF.

This clone was seen a few times. V usage is TRBV7-2 and J usage is TRBJ2-5; TRBD2 agrees at 13 bases. The CDR3 has 16 amino acids. Losses at the gene ends were 5 bases for V and 1 base for J; bases not matched to a gene: 4. The germline gives CDR1 SGHTA, CDR2 FQGNSA. In DNA, the CDR3 is TGTGCCAGCAGCCGCGGGACTAGCGGGACCCAAGAGACCCAGTACTTC. Protein sequence: CASSRGTSGTQETQYF.

As regards this clone: At one of its ends the junction is not consistent with the germline gene, which may arise from a read error. The DNA for the CDR3 is TGTGCCAGCGGCTTATCGGACAGGGGATCCTATGGCTACACCTTC. Its protein is CASGLSDRGSYGYTF. The rearrangement joins TRBV7-9 to TRBJ1-2, with 9 bases aligning to TRBD1. The CDR3 loop spans 15 amino acids. Germline V lookup: CDR1 SEHNR, CDR2 FQNEAQ (reference sequence).

This clone was found a few times. The V gene is TRBV28, the J gene TRBJ2-5; D is uncertain. This CDR3 has 15 amino acids. In germline, CDR1 is MDHEN, CDR2 SYDVKM. The V end lost 6 bases, the J end lost 0 bases, and 14 bases lay between the germline ends. The CDR3 bases are TGTGCCAGCAGATCCCGGAGCCTGAACCAAGAGACCCAGTACTTC. Protein product: CASRSRSLNQETQYF.

This sequence joins TRBV11-2 and TRBJ1-2, with D possibly TRBD1 on 5 matching bases. The V end lost 1 base, the J end lost 8 bases, and 17 bases lay between the germline ends. The germline V gene has CDR1 SGHAT and CDR2 FQNNGV. The CDR3 runs 15 residues. CDR3 sequence (DNA): TGTGCCAGCAGCTTAGGCCGGTCAGGGTCGAGGGGCTACACCTTC. Translation: CASSLGRSGSRGYTF.

This clone was counted only a few times. This chain uses TRBV19 with TRBJ2-3, with a possible D match to TRBD2 (5 bases). The CDR3 spans 13 residues. Trimming pared 6 bases from V and 4 bases from J, leaving 11 bases between. CDR1 is LNHDA and CDR2 is SQIVND in the germline V gene (reference sequence). Here the CDR3 reads CASRVAGADTQYF. The CDR3 DNA sequence: TGTGCCAGTAGGGTGGCGGGCGCAGATACGCAGTATTTT.

Only a few counts were recorded for this clone. The chain combines TRBV25-1 with TRBJ1-5, with 7 bases fitting TRBD1. Trimming took 8 bases from V and 3 from J; bases not matched to a gene: 13. CDR1 is MGHDK and CDR2 is SYGVNS in the germline V gene. The CDR3 sequence is 16 residues long. The CDR3 sequence: CASSGKGTVPNQPQHF. DNA of the CDR3: TGTGCCAGCTCTGGAAAGGGGACAGTCCCCAATCAGCCCCAGCATTTT.

The V call is TRBV9, the J call TRBJ2-5; D unclear. Germline V CDR1 and CDR2: SGDLS, YYNGEE. The CDR3 consists of 13 residues. V was trimmed by 1 base and J by 5 bases, leaving 9 bases between them. The CDR3 nucleotides read TGTGCCAGCAGCGTAAGAGGTGACGAGACCCAGTACTTC. The encoded protein is CASSVRGDETQYF.

This clone was detected a few times. The chain joins TRBV30 to TRBJ2-5; D perhaps matches TRBD2 (5 bases). The J call could be wrong; TRBJ2-7 is a better fit for the DNA end. The germline gives CDR1 GTSNPN, CDR2 SVGIG (reference sequence). The CDR3 runs to 14 residues. As DNA, the CDR3 is TGTGCCTGGAGTGTTGGGCTTGGAGGCTACGAGCAGTACTTC. This translates into CAWSVGLGGYEQYF.

This clone has just a few counts. At one end, the junction sequence differs from germline, possibly due to a read error. V usage is TRBV29-1 and J usage is TRBJ2-3; 8 nucleotides agree with TRBD1. Germline V gene sequence: CDR1 SQVTM, CDR2 ANQGSEA. The CDR3 totals 14 residues. Here the CDR3 reads CSIDDRGSADTQYF. As DNA, the CDR3 is TGCAGCATTGATGACAGGGGTAGCGCAGATACGCAGTATTTT.

There are a few counts of this clone. In nucleotides, the CDR3 is TGTGCCAGCAGCCAAGATGGGGGGGCCAGGGAAGCTTTCTTT. This sequence encodes CASSQDGGAREAFF. The rearrangement joins TRBV4-2 to TRBJ1-1, with D perhaps TRBD1 (6 bases). The germline V gene has CDR1 LGHNA and CDR2 YNFKEQ. The CDR3 extends over 14 amino acids. The V end lost 0 bases, the J end lost 8 bases, and 13 bases lay between the germline ends.

There are a few counts of this clone. This rearrangement joins TRBV5-4 to TRBJ2-1; 9 bases are shared with TRBD2. In germline, CDR1 is SGHNT, CDR2 YYREEE (reference sequence). CDR3 size: 13 residues. The V segment lost 1 base and the J segment 9 bases; nucleotides outside the gene matches: 2. CDR3 in amino acids: CASSLSTSGEQFF. CDR3 nucleotides: TGTGCCAGCAGCTTGTCGACTAGCGGTGAGCAGTTCTTC. Together with reference TRBV5-4 and TRBJ2-1, the CDR3 gives the full variable domain: ETGVTQSPTHLIKTRGQQVTLRCSSQSGHNTVSWYQQALGQGPQFIFQYYREEENGRGNFPPRFSGLQFPNYSSELNVNALELDDSALYLCASSLSTSGEQFFGPGTRLTVL.

This clone was observed a few times. V gene TRBV11-1 combines with J gene TRBJ2-7, with a possible D match to TRBD1 (6 bases). CDR3 length equals 13 residues. Germline values: CDR1 SGHAT, CDR2 FQDESV (reference sequence). Trimming pared 4 bases from V and 2 bases from J, leaving 9 bases between. The CDR3 DNA follows: TGTGCCAGCAGCTCAGGGGCGCCCTACGAGCAGTACTTC. Translating gives CASSSGAPYEQYF.

This clone has at least ten counts. The genes are TRBV11-2 and TRBJ2-4, with D uncertain. Trimming cost V 1 base and J 8 bases, with 12 bases left between them. CDR1 is SGHAT, CDR2 FQNNGV, per germline. The CDR3 runs 14 residues. CDR3 in amino acids: CASSLGWQSDIQYF. The CDR3 coding sequence is TGTGCCAGCAGCTTAGGCTGGCAGTCAGACATTCAGTACTTC.

The V and J genes are TRBV5-1 and TRBJ2-1; TRBD2 matches 12 bases. With 0 bases clipped from V and 0 bases from J, the junction kept 7 bases outside the gene matches. Per germline, CDR1 SGHRS and CDR2 YFSETQ. CDR3 length: 19 amino acids. This CDR3 reads CASSLVVLAGGDSYNEQFF. The CDR3 DNA reads TGCGCCAGCAGCTTGGTAGTGCTAGCGGGAGGGGACTCCTACAATGAGCAGTTCTTC.

This clone was observed a handful of times. This sequence joins TRBV28 and TRBJ2-3; 8 bases are shared with TRBD2. The CDR3 length is 15 residues. Germline V gene data show CDR1 as MDHEN and CDR2 as SYDVKM. V gave up 8 bases and J gave up 4 bases; unmatched junction bases: 11. The DNA of the CDR3 is TGTGCCAGCCAGACGCCTGGACTAGCCCCAGATACGCAGTATTTT. It yields the protein CASQTPGLAPDTQYF.

The V call is TRBV29-1, the J call TRBJ1-2; the match to TRBD1 covers 8 bases. This CDR3 contains 13 residues. The germline V gene encodes CDR1 SQVTM and CDR2 ANQGSEA. V shed 5 bases, J shed 3 bases, and the junction held 5 bases outside the gene matches. The CDR3: CSVRQGTDYGYTF. The DNA for the CDR3 is TGCAGCGTTCGACAGGGGACGGACTATGGCTACACCTTC.

The V and J genes are TRBV28 and TRBJ1-2; a possible D gene is TRBD1 (5 bases). This CDR3 is built from 11 residues. V gave up 7 bases and J gave up 5 bases, with 8 bases separating them. CDR1 is MDHEN and CDR2 is SYDVKM in the germline V gene. This chain's CDR3 is CASTGEYGYTF. CDR3 sequence (DNA): TGTGCCAGCACGGGGGAATATGGCTACACCTTC.

This clone came up a few times. The chain couples TRBV4-1 to TRBJ2-3, with D maybe TRBD1 (6 bases). This CDR3 is 15 amino acids long. The germline V gene encodes CDR1 MGHRA and CDR2 YSYEKL. Trimming removed 0 bases at V and 6 bases at J, with 13 bases between. CDR3 nucleotide sequence: TGCGCCAGCAGCCAAGACAGGGGCGCCGGGGATACGCAGTATTTT. Translation: CASSQDRGAGDTQYF.

This clone showed up just a few times. The chain is built from TRBV29-1 and TRBJ2-1; 10 bases are a match to TRBD2. Germline V gene data show CDR1 as SQVTM and CDR2 as ANQGSEA. CDR3 length equals 15 residues. With 3 bases clipped from V and 3 bases from J, the junction kept 5 bases outside the gene matches. In DNA, the CDR3 is TGCAGCGTTGATTCTAGCGGGAGTATCTACAATGAGCAGTTCTTC. This translates into CSVDSSGSIYNEQFF.

This clone was recorded a few times. The chain employs TRBV4-1 and TRBJ2-3; 8 nucleotides match TRBD1. V dropped 0 bases and J dropped 2; count of bases not matched to a gene: 10. The germline V gene has CDR1 MGHRA and CDR2 YSYEKL. The CDR3 length is 18 residues. CDR3 amino acids: CASSQDVGGQGLTDTQYF. The CDR3 bases are TGCGCCAGCAGCCAAGATGTGGGAGGACAGGGACTCACAGATACGCAGTATTTT.

The chain employs TRBV28 and TRBJ2-7; D is possibly TRBD1 (6 bases). Trimming pared 5 bases from V and 6 bases from J, leaving 20 bases between. The CDR3 contains 15 residues. CDR1 and CDR2 from the germline V gene are MDHEN and SYDVKM. CDR3 loop: CASSTPRTGSAEQYF. Here the CDR3 DNA reads TGTGCCAGCAGTACGCCTAGAACAGGGTCGGCCGAGCAGTACTTC.

This rearrangement joins TRBV29-1 to TRBJ2-7; 10 bases match TRBD1. The CDR3 extends over 13 amino acids. From germline, CDR1 is SQVTM and CDR2 ANQGSEA. The V and J ends lost 5 bases and 6 bases, in that order; junction bases with no gene match: 7. This CDR3 is CSVLRDRGFEQYF. Written as DNA, the CDR3 is TGCAGCGTTCTCCGGGACAGGGGCTTCGAGCAGTACTTC.

This chain connects TRBV11-2 to TRBJ2-5; the D gene is possibly TRBD2 (6 bases). Germline-derived CDR1 and CDR2 are SGHAT and FQNNGV. This CDR3 contains 15 residues. V was pared by 5 bases and J by 5 bases, with 18 bases between. The CDR3 reads CASSPIFGGGETQYF. The CDR3 nucleotides are TGTGCCAGCAGCCCAATCTTCGGAGGAGGGGAGACCCAGTACTTC.

The chain recombines TRBV30 with TRBJ1-5; weak D call: TRBD1 (5 bases). The germline V and J ends were trimmed by 2 bases and 1 base, with 12 bases remaining between them. Germline CDR1 is GTSNPN and CDR2 is SVGIG (reference sequence). The CDR3 extends over 15 amino acids. The CDR3 spells CAWSSQGRSNQPQHF. The CDR3, as DNA: TGTGCCTGGAGTTCCCAGGGTCGGAGCAATCAGCCCCAGCATTTT.

This clone was counted only a few times. This chain joins TRBV2 and TRBJ1-6; D gene ambiguous. Germline CDR1 is SNHLY and CDR2 is FYNNEI. The CDR3 is made up of 15 amino acids. The V and J ends lost 6 bases and 0 bases respectively, with 9 bases between them. The CDR3 here is CASRRQSSYNSPLHF. CDR3 sequence (DNA): TGTGCCAGCAGGAGACAAAGCTCCTATAATTCACCCCTCCACTTT.

This clone has a handful of counts. The V and J genes are TRBV7-3 and TRBJ2-3, with D perhaps TRBD2 (5 bases). Trimming pared 4 bases from V and 2 bases from J, leaving 13 bases between. This CDR3 comprises 15 residues. Germline values: CDR1 SGHTA, CDR2 FQGTGA. CDR3 coding DNA: TGTGCCAGCAGCTCTGACTATCTCTCCACAGATACGCAGTATTTT. Translation gives CASSSDYLSTDTQYF.